This is a list of T cell receptor beta chains from one sample in a study of shared clonotypes between healthy human individuals. Libraries were prepared by immunoSEQ multiplex PCR; TCRdb keeps only in-frame clonotypes and omits some of them. The repertoire holds millions of clones, with approximately 93% as singletons. Sequencing input: naive CD4+ T cells from PBMCs. The receptor set was obtained from a man younger than 30 in good health. Some clones in this sample may be carry-over from other donors' samples. CDR3s include the opening cysteine and the closing phenylalanine or tryptophan.

TRBV6-1	TRBJ1-5	CASIEGVSDLQPQHF
TRBV2	TRBJ1-5	CASSEDRGPNQPQHF
TRBV18	TRBJ2-2	CASSPPRGDTGELFF
TRBV6-6	TRBJ2-3	CASSYSAYTSTDTQYF
TRBV5-1	TRBJ1-2	CASSLAAGGDGYTF
TRBV30	TRBJ2-7	CAWRLAGVSEQYF
TRBV28	TRBJ1-5	CASSAFSQPQHF
TRBV6-5	TRBJ2-7	CASSYPPGTPEAEQYF
TRBV2	TRBJ2-3	CASSEKTSGSDTQYF
TRBV9	TRBJ2-5	CASSAGLAEETQYF
TRBV27	TRBJ1-3	CASSRRYGLLEPGNTIYF
TRBV27	TRBJ2-7	CASSLRQGIGLHYEQYF
TRBV28	TRBJ1-1	CASSSAGVNTEAFF
TRBV10-3	TRBJ1-4	CAISPGQGAVGEKLFF
TRBV5-4	TRBJ2-1	CASSLRPSGGEQFF
TRBV28	TRBJ2-3	CASSFSPRESITDTQYF
TRBV6-1	TRBJ1-5	CASSGRPYQPQHF
TRBV7-9	TRBJ2-1	CASSRNTGVSYNEQFF
TRBV15	TRBJ2-5	CATSRGGSGGQETQYF
TRBV28	TRBJ2-7	CASSHGTLYYEQYF
TRBV7-3	TRBJ2-3	CASSSARTDTQYF
TRBV19	TRBJ2-2	CASSIETGSTGELFF
TRBV27	TRBJ1-1	CASSLYPAQGDTEAFF
TRBV7-2	TRBJ2-7	CASSLAPGRFGHEQYF
TRBV5-4	TRBJ1-2	CASSLRTGEGGYTF
TRBV5-6	TRBJ2-1	CASGTKGISNEQFF
TRBV7-2	TRBJ2-1	CASSLAVGKGEQFF
TRBV18	TRBJ2-5	CASSPLHGGETQYF
TRBV28	TRBJ1-1	CASSVPGQGIGEAFF
TRBV18	TRBJ2-3	CASSPLTGKVGDTQYF
TRBV4-1	TRBJ1-6	CASSQEWGGGSPLHF
TRBV28	TRBJ2-7	CASTPRGSYEQYF
TRBV5-4	TRBJ2-7	CASSLVGRVAYEQYF
TRBV5-1	TRBJ2-3	CASSLPGSSHTDTQYF
TRBV6-8	TRBJ1-5	CASSRRFSNQPQHF
TRBV7-3	TRBJ2-3	CASRERGGRDSTDTQYF
TRBV4-1	TRBJ2-1	CASSLNRDRTYNEQFF
TRBV7-8	TRBJ1-5	CASSPLEVGYQPQHF
TRBV5-1	TRBJ2-7	CASSTDSSYEQYF
TRBV5-6	TRBJ2-5	CASSFPGQGGKETQYF
TRBV7-9	TRBJ2-7	CASSLEAGGSHEQYF
TRBV9	TRBJ2-7	CASSVGRGRAYEQYF
TRBV10-3	TRBJ1-2	CAISGLRDSTYYGYTF
TRBV29-1	TRBJ1-1	CSAGDSMNTEAFF
TRBV7-9	TRBJ2-7	CASSLTQTEQYF
TRBV7-2	TRBJ1-5	CASSLRGGSNQPQHF
TRBV2	TRBJ2-7	CASSGLLAGAYEQYF
TRBV9	TRBJ2-7	CASSVAPGQYEQYF
TRBV18	TRBJ2-5	CASSPSQSGVWETQYF
TRBV18	TRBJ1-1	CASSPFSREEAFF
TRBV2	TRBJ1-2	CASRGGASYGYTF
TRBV7-2	TRBJ2-3	CASSLVSGGTDTQYF
TRBV5-1	TRBJ2-1	CASSLAGLTHNEQFF